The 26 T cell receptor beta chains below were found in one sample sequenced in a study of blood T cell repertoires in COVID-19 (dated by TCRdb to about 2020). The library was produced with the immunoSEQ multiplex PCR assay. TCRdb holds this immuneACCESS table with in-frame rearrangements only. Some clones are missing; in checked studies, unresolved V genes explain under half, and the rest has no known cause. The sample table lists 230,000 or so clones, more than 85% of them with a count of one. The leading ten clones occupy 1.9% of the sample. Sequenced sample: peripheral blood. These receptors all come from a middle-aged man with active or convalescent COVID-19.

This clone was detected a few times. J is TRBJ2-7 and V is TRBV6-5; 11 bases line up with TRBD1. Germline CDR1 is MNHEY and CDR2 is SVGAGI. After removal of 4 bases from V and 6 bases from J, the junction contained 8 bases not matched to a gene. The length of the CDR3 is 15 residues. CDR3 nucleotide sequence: TGTGCCAGCAGTTTCCGGGACAGGGGGTTCGGCGAGCAGTACTTC. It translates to CASSFRDRGFGEQYF.

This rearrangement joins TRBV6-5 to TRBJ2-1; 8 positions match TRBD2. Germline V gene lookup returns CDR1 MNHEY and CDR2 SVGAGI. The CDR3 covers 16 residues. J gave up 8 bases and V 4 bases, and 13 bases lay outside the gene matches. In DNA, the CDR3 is TGTGCCAGCAGTTCCCTCTCTAGCGGGTCAAACGATGAGCAGTTCTTC. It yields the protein CASSSLSSGSNDEQFF.

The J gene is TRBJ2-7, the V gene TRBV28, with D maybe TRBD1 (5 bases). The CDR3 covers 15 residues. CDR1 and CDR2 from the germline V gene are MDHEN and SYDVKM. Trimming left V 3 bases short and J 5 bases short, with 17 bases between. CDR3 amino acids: CASSFPRQLPHEQYF. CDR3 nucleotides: TGTGCCAGCAGTTTTCCCCGACAGCTCCCCCACGAGCAGTACTTC. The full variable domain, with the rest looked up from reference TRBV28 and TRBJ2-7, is DVKVTQSSRYLVKRTGEKVFLECVQDMDHENMFWYRQDPGLGLRLIYFSYDVKMKEKGDIPEGYSVSREKKERFSLILESASTNQTSMYLCASSFPRQLPHEQYFGPGTRLTVT.

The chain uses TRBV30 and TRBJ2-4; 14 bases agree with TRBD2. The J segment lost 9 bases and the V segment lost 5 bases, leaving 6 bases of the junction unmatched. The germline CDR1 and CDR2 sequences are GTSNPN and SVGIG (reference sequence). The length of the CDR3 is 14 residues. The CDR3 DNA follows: TGTGCCTGGGGACTAGCGGGAGGAGGGGGCATTCAGTACTTC. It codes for CAWGLAGGGGIQYF.

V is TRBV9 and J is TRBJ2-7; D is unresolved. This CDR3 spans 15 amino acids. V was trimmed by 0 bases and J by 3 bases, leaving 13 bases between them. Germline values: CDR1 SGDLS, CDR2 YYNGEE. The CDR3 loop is CASSVGSRGSYEQYF. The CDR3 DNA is TGTGCCAGCAGCGTAGGGTCCCGCGGTAGCTACGAGCAGTACTTC.

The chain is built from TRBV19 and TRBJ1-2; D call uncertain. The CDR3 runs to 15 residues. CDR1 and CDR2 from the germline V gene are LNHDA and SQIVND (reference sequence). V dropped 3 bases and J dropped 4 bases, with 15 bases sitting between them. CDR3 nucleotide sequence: TGTGCCAGTAGTATTACACCGGGAGGTAGCTATGGCTACACCTTC. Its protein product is CASSITPGGSYGYTF.

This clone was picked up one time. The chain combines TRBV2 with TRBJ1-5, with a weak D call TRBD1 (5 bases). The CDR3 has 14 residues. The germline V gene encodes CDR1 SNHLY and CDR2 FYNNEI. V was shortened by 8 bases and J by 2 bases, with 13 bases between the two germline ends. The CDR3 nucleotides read TGTGCCAGCTCCAGGGTCTCAGGCAATCAGCCCCAGCATTTT. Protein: CASSRVSGNQPQHF.

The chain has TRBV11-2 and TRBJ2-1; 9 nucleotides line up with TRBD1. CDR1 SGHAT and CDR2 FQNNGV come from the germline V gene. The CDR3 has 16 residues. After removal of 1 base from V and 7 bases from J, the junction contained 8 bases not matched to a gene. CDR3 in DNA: TGTGCCAGCAGCTTAGTTCAGGGGACAGGGTGGAATGAGCAGTTCTTC. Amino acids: CASSLVQGTGWNEQFF.

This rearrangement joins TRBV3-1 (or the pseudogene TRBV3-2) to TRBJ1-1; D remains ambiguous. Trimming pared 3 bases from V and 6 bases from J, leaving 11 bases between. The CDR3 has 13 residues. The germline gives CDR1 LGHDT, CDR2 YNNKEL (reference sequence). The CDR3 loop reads CASSQSVWPEAFF. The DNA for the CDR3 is TGTGCCAGCAGCCAGTCCGTCTGGCCTGAAGCTTTCTTT.

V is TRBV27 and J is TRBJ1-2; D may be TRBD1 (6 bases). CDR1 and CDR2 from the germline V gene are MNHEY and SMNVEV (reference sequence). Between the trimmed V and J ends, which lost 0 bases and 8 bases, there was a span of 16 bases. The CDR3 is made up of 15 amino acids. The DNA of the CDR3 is TGTGCCAGCAGTTTATCGTCCAGGGGCAAGGGCGGCTACACCTTC. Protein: CASSLSSRGKGGYTF.

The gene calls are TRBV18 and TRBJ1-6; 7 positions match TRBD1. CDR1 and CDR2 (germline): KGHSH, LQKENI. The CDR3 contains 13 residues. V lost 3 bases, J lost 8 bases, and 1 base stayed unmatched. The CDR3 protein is CASSPGQYSPLHF. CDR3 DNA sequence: TGTGCCAGCTCACCGGGACAGTATTCACCCCTCCACTTT.

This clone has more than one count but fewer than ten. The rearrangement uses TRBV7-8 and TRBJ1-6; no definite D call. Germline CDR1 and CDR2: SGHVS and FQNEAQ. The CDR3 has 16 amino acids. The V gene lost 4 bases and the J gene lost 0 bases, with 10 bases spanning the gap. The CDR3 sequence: CASSSPPGSYNSPLHF. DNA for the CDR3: TGTGCCAGCAGCTCCCCCCCAGGCTCCTATAATTCACCCCTCCACTTT. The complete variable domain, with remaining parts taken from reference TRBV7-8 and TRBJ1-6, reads GAGVSQSPRYKVAKRGQDVALRCDPISGHVSLFWYQQALGQGPEFLTYFQNEAQLDKSGLPSDRFFAERPEGSVSTLKIQRTQQEDSAVYLCASSSPPGSYNSPLHFGNGTRLTVT.

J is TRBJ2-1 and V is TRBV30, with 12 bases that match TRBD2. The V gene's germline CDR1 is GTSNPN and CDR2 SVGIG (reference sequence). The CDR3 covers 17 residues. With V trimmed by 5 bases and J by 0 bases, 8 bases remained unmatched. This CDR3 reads CAWAGTSGLSSYNEQFF. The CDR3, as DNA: TGTGCCTGGGCCGGGACTAGCGGGTTAAGCTCCTACAATGAGCAGTTCTTC.

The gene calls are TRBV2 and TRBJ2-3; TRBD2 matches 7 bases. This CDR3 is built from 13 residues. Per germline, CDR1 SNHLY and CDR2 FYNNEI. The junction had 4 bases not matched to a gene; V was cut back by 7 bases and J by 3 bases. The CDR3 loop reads CASKGGRTDTQYF. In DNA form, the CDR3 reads TGTGCCAGCAAGGGAGGGAGAACAGATACGCAGTATTTT.

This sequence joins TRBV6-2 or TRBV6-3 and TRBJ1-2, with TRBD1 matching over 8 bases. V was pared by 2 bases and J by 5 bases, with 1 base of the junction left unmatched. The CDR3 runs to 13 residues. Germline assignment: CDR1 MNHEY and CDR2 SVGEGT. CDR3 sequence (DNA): TGTGCCAGCAGTTACCGGACAGGGTATGGCTACACCTTC. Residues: CASSYRTGYGYTF.

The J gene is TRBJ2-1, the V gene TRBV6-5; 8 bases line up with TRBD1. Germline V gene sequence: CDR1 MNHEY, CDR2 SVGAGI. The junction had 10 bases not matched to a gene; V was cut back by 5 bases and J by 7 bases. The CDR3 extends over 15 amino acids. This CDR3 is CASSPTRTGRNEQFF. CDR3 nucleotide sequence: TGTGCCAGCAGTCCAACCCGGACAGGGAGGAATGAGCAGTTCTTC.

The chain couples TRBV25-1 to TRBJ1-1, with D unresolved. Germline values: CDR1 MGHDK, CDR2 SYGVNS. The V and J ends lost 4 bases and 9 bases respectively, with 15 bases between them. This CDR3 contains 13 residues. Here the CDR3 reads CASSVAADDKAFF. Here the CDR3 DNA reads TGTGCCAGCAGTGTTGCTGCAGATGACAAAGCTTTCTTT.

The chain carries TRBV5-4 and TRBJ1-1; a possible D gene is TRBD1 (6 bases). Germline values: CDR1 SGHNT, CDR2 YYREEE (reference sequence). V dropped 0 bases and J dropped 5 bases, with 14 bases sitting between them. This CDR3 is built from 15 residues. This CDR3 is CASSLELGARTEAFF. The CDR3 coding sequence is TGTGCCAGCAGCTTGGAGTTGGGGGCGAGAACTGAAGCTTTCTTT. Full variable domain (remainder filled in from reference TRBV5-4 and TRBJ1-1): ETGVTQSPTHLIKTRGQQVTLRCSSQSGHNTVSWYQQALGQGPQFIFQYYREEENGRGNFPPRFSGLQFPNYSSELNVNALELDDSALYLCASSLELGARTEAFFGQGTRLTVV.

The CDR3: CASSGGLHATEAFF. The CDR3 nucleotides read TGTGCCAGCAGCGGGGGCCTCCACGCCACTGAAGCTTTCTTT. The rearrangement joins TRBV9 to TRBJ1-1; TRBD1 might be the D (5 bases). CDR3 length equals 14 residues. V lost 3 bases, J lost 4 bases, and 13 bases lay in between. CDR1 is SGDLS, CDR2 YYNGEE, per germline.

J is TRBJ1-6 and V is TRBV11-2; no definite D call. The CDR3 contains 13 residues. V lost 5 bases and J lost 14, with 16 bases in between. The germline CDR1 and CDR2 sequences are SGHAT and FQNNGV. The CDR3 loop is CASSPSRGGTLHF. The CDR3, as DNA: TGTGCCAGCAGCCCATCGCGCGGAGGGACCCTCCACTTT.

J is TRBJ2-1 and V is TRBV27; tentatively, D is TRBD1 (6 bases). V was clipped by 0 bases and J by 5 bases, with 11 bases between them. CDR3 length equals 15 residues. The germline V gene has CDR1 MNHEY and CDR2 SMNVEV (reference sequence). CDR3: CASSLSQGLHNEQFF. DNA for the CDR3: TGTGCCAGCAGTTTATCTCAGGGGCTACACAATGAGCAGTTCTTC.

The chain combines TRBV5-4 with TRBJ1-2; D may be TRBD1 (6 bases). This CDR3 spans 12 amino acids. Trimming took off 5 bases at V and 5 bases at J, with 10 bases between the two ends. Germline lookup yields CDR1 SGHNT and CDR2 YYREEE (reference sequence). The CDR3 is CASRGARYGYTF. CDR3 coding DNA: TGTGCCAGCAGGGGGGCGCGGTATGGCTACACCTTC.

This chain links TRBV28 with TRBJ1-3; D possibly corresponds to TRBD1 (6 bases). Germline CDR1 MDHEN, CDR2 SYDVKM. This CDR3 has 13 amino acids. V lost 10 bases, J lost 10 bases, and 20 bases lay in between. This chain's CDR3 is CAISPPGERTIYF. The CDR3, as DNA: TGTGCCATCTCCCCCCCAGGGGAGCGGACCATATATTTT.

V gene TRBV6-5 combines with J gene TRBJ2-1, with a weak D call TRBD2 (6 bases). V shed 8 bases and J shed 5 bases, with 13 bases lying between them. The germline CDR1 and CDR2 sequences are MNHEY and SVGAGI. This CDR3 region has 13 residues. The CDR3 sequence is CASRPTSNNEQFF. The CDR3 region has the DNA TGTGCCAGCCGACCCACTAGCAACAATGAGCAGTTCTTC.

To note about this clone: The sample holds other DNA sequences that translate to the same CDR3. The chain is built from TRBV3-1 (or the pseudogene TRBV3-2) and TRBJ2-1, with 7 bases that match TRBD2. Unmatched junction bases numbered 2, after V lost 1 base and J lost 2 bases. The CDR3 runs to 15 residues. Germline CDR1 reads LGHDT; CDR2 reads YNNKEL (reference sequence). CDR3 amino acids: CASSQGLAAYNEQFF. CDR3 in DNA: TGTGCCAGCAGCCAAGGGCTAGCGGCCTACAATGAGCAGTTCTTC.

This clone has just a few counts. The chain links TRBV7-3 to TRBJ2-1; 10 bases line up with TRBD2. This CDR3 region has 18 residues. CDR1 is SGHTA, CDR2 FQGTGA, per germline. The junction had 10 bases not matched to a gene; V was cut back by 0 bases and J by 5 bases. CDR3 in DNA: TGTGCCAGCAGCTTAACCCCCCCGAACAGCGGGGGGGACAATGAGCAGTTCTTC. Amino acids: CASSLTPPNSGGDNEQFF.